The T cell receptor (beta chain) under discussion was sequenced for a study of cytomegalovirus exposure and HLA in healthy donors. Overall study results and limits: Accounts indicate the classifier identified cytomegalovirus status with strong specificity and sensitivity.

Notes on this clone: The antigen is undetermined.

The study ran its PCR with 60 Vbeta and 13 Jbeta primers. Repertoires were generated with immunoSEQ multiplex PCR, while TCRdb's copy carries only in-frame clones and drops some. The table has approximately 140,000 clones, 70% to 80% seen once. The receptor comes from a man between 50 and 59 years old in good health and CMV-seropositive. Specimen: PBMCs.

The CDR3 nucleotides read TGTGCCAGCAGCCGTGGACAGGGTGGTAATGAGCAGTTCTTC. Encoded protein: CASSRGQGGNEQFF. V usage is TRBV6-5 and J usage is TRBJ2-1; TRBD1 agrees at 8 bases. CDR1 and CDR2 (germline): MNHEY, SVGAGI. The CDR3 totals 14 residues. V gave up 6 bases and J gave up 7 bases; unmatched junction bases: 8.